This TCR beta chain was identified in a study of blood T cell repertoires in COVID-19. Whole-study context: Sites across the United States, Italy and Spain contributed samples from acute and convalescent COVID-19. PBMCs, B-cell-depleted T cells, or T cells were the source of the cDNA or gDNA that made up the material.

Donors of Cohort 3 who recovered were those that had two negative PCRs, clearance, or symptom resolution. Assay used: immunoSEQ multiplex PCR; TCRdb lists only in-frame clones, some missing. This table holds 100,000 to 150,000 clones, 75% to 90% found once. The CDR3 sequence is 15 residues long. Germline V gene data show CDR1 as SGHNT and CDR2 as YENEEA. V was clipped by 0 bases and J by 6 bases; unmatched bases: 2. The source of this sequence is a woman aged 45-59 years who had recovered from COVID-19. The sequenced material came from PBMCs or T cells enriched from blood (not recorded which). The genes are TRBV11-3 and TRBJ2-2; 9 bases agree with TRBD1. Here the CDR3 reads CASSLEGTGPGELFF. The CDR3 DNA sequence: TGTGCCAGCAGCTTAGAGGGGACAGGGCCCGGGGAGCTGTTTTTT.